A single sample gave rise to the 23 T cell receptor beta chains below, sequenced in a study of tumor-infiltrating lymphocytes in primary liver carcinoma. A constant-region primer served to make TCR beta cDNA from 500 to 550 ng total RNA. Slightly modified ARM-PCR with three nested multiplex PCR rounds yielded TCR beta libraries. A C-beta reverse primer and TRBV1-TRBV30 forward primers served in each of the first two PCR rounds, at approximately 10 cycles apiece. TCRdb redid the calling of the multiplex PCR reads with MiXCR, one entry per CDR3 protein. The top ten clones hold around three quarters of a sample with more than 150,000 distinct CDR3 sequences, 50% to 75% of them seen once. Germline DNA was extracted alongside blood RNA, which was obtained from unsorted whole blood. The specimen sequenced was peripheral blood. The receptors originated from a man in his forties or fifties with primary liver carcinoma and hepatitis B virus infection.

For this clonotype: A much larger clone lies a single base off, so this may be a read error. The V gene is TRBV11-2, the J gene TRBJ2-1; no definite D call. Trimming removed 9 bases at V and 0 bases at J, with 21 bases between. Germline V CDR1 and CDR2: SGHAT, FQNNGV. The CDR3 spans 17 residues. The DNA of the CDR3 is TGTGCCAGGTTCGGGCGTCACCCCCCTATCTCCTACAATGAGCAGTTCTTC. This codes for CARFGRHPPISYNEQFF.

With regard to this clonotype: A junction boundary mismatches the germline segment, possibly from a read error. The V gene is TRBV4-1, the J gene TRBJ1-2; unclear D gene. The CDR3 totals 9 residues. The V gene's germline CDR1 is MGHRA and CDR2 YSYEKL. CDR3 region: CANKPGYTF. The CDR3 DNA sequence: TGTGCCAACAAGCCTGGCTACACCTTC.

This clonotype was observed a single time. The rearrangement uses TRBV24-1 and TRBJ1-6; the D gene is possibly TRBD1 (5 bases). The CDR3 extends over 15 amino acids. Germline V gene lookup returns CDR1 KGHDR and CDR2 SFDVKD. V was pared by 7 bases and J by 7 bases, with 16 bases between. CDR3 residues: CATRTGGHLNSPLHF. The CDR3 nucleotides read TGTGCCACCAGGACCGGCGGACACCTCAATTCACCCCTCCACTTT.

Here the CDR3 DNA reads TGTGCCAGCAGGAGGCCGGGGGCGGACAATGAGCAGTTCTTC. Amino acid sequence: CASRRPGADNEQFF. This sequence joins TRBV6-5 and TRBJ2-1, with D perhaps assigned TRBD1 or TRBD2 (6 bases each). Germline assignment: CDR1 MNHEY and CDR2 SVGAGI. V lost 6 bases, J lost 5 bases, and 14 bases lay in between. The CDR3 has 14 residues.

This clonotype came up once. CDR3 bases: TGTGCCTCCGCAGCGGAAGGGAACTATGGCTACACCTTC. Translation: CASAAEGNYGYTF. The rearrangement links TRBV13 to TRBJ1-2; D is unclear. Germline V gene sequence: CDR1 PRHDT, CDR2 FYEKMQ (reference sequence). The germline V and J ends were trimmed by 11 bases and 2 bases, with 15 bases remaining between them. This CDR3 is built from 13 residues.

This clonotype has a count of ten or more. V and J are TRBV29-1 and TRBJ2-7; 12 bases are a match to TRBD2. The CDR3 length is 14 residues. Losses at the gene ends were 5 bases for V and 1 base for J; bases not matched to a gene: 3. Germline V gives CDR1 SQVTM, CDR2 ANQGSEA. The CDR3 coding sequence is TGCAGCGTTTCTAGCGGGAGGGTTTCCTACGAGCAGTACTTC. Amino acid sequence: CSVSSGRVSYEQYF.

Note on this clonotype: A read error may be the cause here, since a much bigger clone is one base away. This sequence joins TRBV11-2 and TRBJ2-1; 9 bases fit TRBD1. Germline CDR1 and CDR2: SGHAT and FQNNGV. J was trimmed by 8 bases and V by 8 bases; bases with no gene match: 13. This CDR3 region has 15 residues. The CDR3 DNA follows: TGTGCCAGCTGCTCGGGACAGGGCCCATGGTATGAGCAGTTCTTC. It specifies CASCSGQGPWYEQFF.

The gene calls are TRBV11-3 and TRBJ2-6; D is perhaps TRBD2 (6 bases). Trimming cost V 5 bases and J 0 bases, with 11 bases left between them. The CDR3 sequence is 16 residues long. Germline CDR1 SGHNT, CDR2 YENEEA. The CDR3 region is CASSPGGPSGANVLTF. DNA of the CDR3: TGTGCCAGCAGCCCAGGAGGGCCCTCTGGGGCCAACGTCCTGACTTTC. The full variable domain, rest sourced from reference TRBV11-3 and TRBJ2-6, is EAGVVQSPRYKIIEKKQPVAFWCNPISGHNTLYWYLQNLGQGPELLIRYENEEAVDDSQLPKDRFSAERLKGVDSTLKIQPAELGDSAVYLCASSPGGPSGANVLTFGAGSRLTVL.

Note on this clonotype: Mismatch with germline at one junction end may stem from a read error. This chain links TRBV12-3 or TRBV12-4 with TRBJ2-7; 9 bases fit TRBD1. The CDR3 covers 15 residues. For the CDR3, the DNA is TGTGTCAGCAGTTTAAGAACAGGGGGCGAGTCCGAGCAGTACTTC. This codes for CVSSLRTGGESEQYF.

This clonotype was counted a single time. The chain carries TRBV6-5 and TRBJ2-2; D is possibly TRBD1 (6 bases). V lost 6 bases and J 3 bases, leaving 11 bases between the germline ends. CDR1 and CDR2 (germline): MNHEY, SVGAGI. This CDR3 comprises 14 residues. CDR3 protein: CASSRGQHTGELFF. CDR3 sequence (DNA): TGTGCCAGCAGCCGCGGACAGCACACCGGGGAGCTGTTTTTT.

This clonotype was found many times. The chain employs TRBV11-2 and TRBJ2-7, with a possible D match to TRBD2 (5 bases). The germline V and J ends were trimmed by 11 bases and 0 bases, with 17 bases remaining between them. The CDR3 is made up of 14 amino acids. Germline CDR1 reads SGHAT; CDR2 reads FQNNGV. The CDR3 spells CASSAGQSSYEQYF. In DNA form, the CDR3 reads TGTGCCTCCTCCGCGGGTCAGAGCTCCTACGAGCAGTACTTC.

This chain's CDR3 is CASTRQGLTNSPLHF. In DNA, the CDR3 is TGTGCCAGCACTAGACAGGGCCTTACTAATTCACCCCTCCACTTT. The genes are TRBV12-3 or TRBV12-4 and TRBJ1-6, with 7 nucleotides matching TRBD1. J was trimmed by 6 bases and V by 7 bases; bases with no gene match: 9. This CDR3 spans 15 amino acids.

This clonotype turned up a few times. J is TRBJ2-3 and V is TRBV30; TRBD2 is a possible D gene (6 bases). Germline values: CDR1 GTSNPN, CDR2 SVGIG (reference sequence). The CDR3 contains 17 residues. Trimming removed 4 bases at V and 0 bases at J, with 20 bases between. The CDR3, as DNA: TGTGCCTGGACCCGGGTGTTAGCGGCTGCTAGCACAGATACGCAGTATTTT. Protein product: CAWTRVLAAASTDTQYF.

This clonotype was detected many times. For the CDR3, the DNA is TGTGCCAGCAGCTTTAGTGACACCGGGGAGCTGTTTTTT. It specifies CASSFSDTGELFF. The chain carries TRBV11-2 and TRBJ2-2; no reliable D call. Germline V gene data show CDR1 as SGHAT and CDR2 as FQNNGV. V lost 3 bases and J 3 bases, leaving 5 bases between the germline ends. The CDR3 loop spans 13 amino acids. The full variable domain, with the rest looked up from reference TRBV11-2 and TRBJ2-2, is EAGVAQSPRYKIIEKRQSVAFWCNPISGHATLYWYQQILGQGPKLLIQFQNNGVVDDSQLPKDRFSAERLKGVDSTLKIQPAKLEDSAVYLCASSFSDTGELFFGEGSRLTVL.

Concerning this clonotype itself: A much larger clonotype is one base distant, so this may be a read error. This chain connects TRBV11-2 to TRBJ2-5; D uncertain. Germline lookup yields CDR1 SGHAT and CDR2 FQNNGV. The CDR3 covers 13 residues. CDR3 coding DNA: TGTGCCAGCAGCTTCGACTCCCAAGAGACCAAGTACTTC. Translation: CASSFDSQETKYF.

As to this clonotype: The CDR3 ends on some other residue instead of the conserved phenylalanine or tryptophan, so this is likely a read error. V and J are TRBV4-1 and TRBJ2-1; TRBD2 matches 15 bases. The V segment lost 4 bases and the J segment 4 bases; nucleotides outside the gene matches: 11. The CDR3 covers 19 residues. From germline, CDR1 is MGHRA and CDR2 YSYEKL. The CDR3, as DNA: TGCGCCAGCAGCCTAAAGGGACTAGCGGGAGGCATGGGGTACAATGAGCAGTTCTAC. Translating it yields CASSLKGLAGGMGYNEQFY.

The chain uses TRBV6-1 and TRBJ1-2, with D unclear. From germline, CDR1 is MNHNS and CDR2 SASEGT. The CDR3 sequence is 13 residues long. Between the trimmed V and J ends, which lost 2 bases and 10 bases, there was a span of 14 bases. The CDR3 nucleotides read TGTGCCAGCAGTGAAAAGGGAGTAGAGGTCTACACCTTC. Its translation: CASSEKGVEVYTF.

This clonotype was counted between two and nine times. The chain couples TRBV7-9 to TRBJ2-3, with D possibly called TRBD1 or TRBD2 (5 bases each). The CDR3 runs 11 residues. Germline lookup yields CDR1 SEHNR and CDR2 FQNEAQ (reference sequence). The CDR3 DNA is TGTGCTCAACCTCGGGGCGATACGCAGTATTTT. As protein: CAQPRGDTQYF.

A few counts support this clonotype. V usage is TRBV5-6 and J usage is TRBJ1-2; D remains ambiguous. V was cut by 0 bases and J by 11 bases, with 8 bases left in between. This CDR3 comprises 11 residues. Per the germline V gene, CDR1 is SGHDT and CDR2 is YYEEEE. The DNA for the CDR3 is TGTGCCAGCAGCTTGGTGTCTTCATACACCTTC. Its translation: CASSLVSSYTF. Based on the CDR3 plus reference TRBV5-6 and TRBJ1-2, the full variable domain is DAGVTQSPTHLIKTRGQQVTLRCSPKSGHDTVSWYQQALGQGPQFIFQYYEEEERQRGNFPDRFSGHQFPNYSSELNVNALLLGDSALYLCASSLVSSYTFGSGTRLTVV.

The genes are TRBV5-5 and TRBJ2-5; D unresolved. V was cut by 4 bases and J by 5 bases, with 15 bases left in between. CDR1 is SGHKS, CDR2 YYEKEE, per germline (reference sequence). The CDR3 extends over 14 amino acids. The CDR3 DNA reads TGTGCCAGCAGCGACCCAACTGGCGTTGAGACCCAGTACTTC. The encoded protein is CASSDPTGVETQYF.

The CDR3 loop reads CASNRDNLDQYF. The CDR3 DNA reads TGTGCCAGCAACCGGGACAACCTGGATCAGTACTTC. The genes are TRBV11-2 and TRBJ2-7; the D gene is possibly TRBD1 (6 bases). This CDR3 is built from 12 residues. Trimming took 7 bases from V and 10 from J, leaving 17 bases between them. Germline V gene sequence: CDR1 SGHAT, CDR2 FQNNGV.

The rearrangement links TRBV4-1 to TRBJ2-7, with 10 bases identical to TRBD1. CDR3 length: 14 amino acids. The ends lost 3 bases at V and 4 bases at J; junction bases unmatched: 3. Germline lookup yields CDR1 MGHRA and CDR2 YSYEKL. CDR3 nucleotide sequence: TGCGCCAGCAGCCAGCGACAGGGGGCGTACGAGCAGTACTTC. Its translation: CASSQRQGAYEQYF.

A remark on this clonotype: A much bigger clone sits one base away, suggesting this may be a read error. The V gene is TRBV10-3, the J gene TRBJ1-5; TRBD1 is a possible D gene (6 bases). V was shortened by 2 bases and J by 5 bases, with 13 bases between the two germline ends. The germline CDR1 and CDR2 sequences are ENHRY and SYGVKD. The CDR3 has 15 amino acids. The chain's CDR3 is CAISEVGQEYQPQHF. For the CDR3, the DNA is TGTGCCATCAGTGAGGTGGGACAAGAATATCAGCCCCAGCATTTT.